Listed below are T cell receptor beta chains from one sample, sequenced in a study of T cell repertoires in cytomegalovirus infection. TCRdb itself ran the reads through MiXCR, one entry per CDR3 protein. Of under 800,000 distinct CDR3 sequences in the sample, roughly 26% were seen once. Sequenced input: CD8+ T cells from PBMCs. The receptors here all came from a human donor in good health (CMV status not recorded). Some clones in this sample may be carry-over from other donors' samples. CDR3s include the opening cysteine and the closing phenylalanine or tryptophan. A D gene is named only where the DNA matches it firmly. Only part of the rows carry a size: once, few, many, or a class if the clone is expanded.

d_gene	j_gene	v_gene	abundance	CDR3nt	CDR3aa
TRBD2	TRBJ2-1	TRBV7-6	.	TGTGCCAACAGCTTCGGGGGGGCTTTTGGTAATGAGCAGTTCTTT	CANSFGGAFGNEQFF
TRBD1	TRBJ2-7	TRBV7-2	.	TGTGCCAGCAGCCGTCCCGGGACAGGGAACGAGCAGTACTTC	CASSRPGTGNEQYF
.	TRBJ2-1	TRBV7-8	many	TGTGCCAGCAGCTTAGAGGCAAGAGGGGATGAGCAGTTCTTC	CASSLEARGDEQFF
.	TRBJ2-1	TRBV27	few	TGTGCCAGCAGATATGGGGGATTTCATGAGCAGTTCTTC	CASRYGGFHEQFF
.	TRBJ1-1	TRBV7-9	many	TGTGCCAGCAGCTTAGCGCGGGTAGGAGCTTTCTTT	CASSLARVGAFF
.	TRBJ1-1	TRBV29-1	many	TGCAGCGTTATCAGGAGACATAAAAGTCTGAACACTGAAGCTTTCTTT	CSVIRRHKSLNTEAFF
TRBD2	TRBJ2-1	TRBV2	.	TGTGCCAGCAGACCTAGCGGGGCTTCCTACAATGAGCAGTTCTTC	CASRPSGASYNEQFF
TRBD1	TRBJ1-4	TRBV20-1	.	TGCAGTGCTATATCCAGGGGGCAGACTAATGAAAAACTGTTTTTT	CSAISRGQTNEKLFF
.	TRBJ1-2	TRBV20-1	few	TGCAGTGCTAGGTTGTCCGAGGGGCCCCGCTACACCTTC	CSARLSEGPRYTF
.	TRBJ1-1	TRBV28	.	TGTGCCAGCAGTCAACTCGGTCCTGAAGCTTTCTTT	CASSQLGPEAFF
.	TRBJ2-1	TRBV12-3/TRBV12-4	.	TGTGCCAGCACCGACCAAGAGGGCAATGAGCAGTTCTTC	CASTDQEGNEQFF
.	TRBJ2-1	TRBV27	few	TGTGCCAGCAGTTCCTCGGACGAGCAGTTCTTC	CASSSSDEQFF
TRBD2	TRBJ2-2	TRBV29-1	.	TGCAGCGTTGAAGTTATTGGGGAGGGAACCGGGGAGCTGTTTTTT	CSVEVIGEGTGELFF
.	TRBJ1-3	TRBV7-9	many	TGTGCCAGCAGCGCAGCAGGGTCTGGAAACACCATATATTTT	CASSAAGSGNTIYF
TRBD2	TRBJ2-4	TRBV27	few	TGTGCCAGCAGTCCAGGACTAGCCGCCCCATTTCAGTACTTC	CASSPGLAAPFQYF
.	TRBJ1-5	TRBV19	few	TGTGCCAGTAGTATACGGACAGATCAGCCCCAGCATTTT	CASSIRTDQPQHF
TRBD2	TRBJ2-5	TRBV7-8	many	TGTGCCAGCAGCTTAGATACTAGCGGCGAAGAGACCCAGTACTTC	CASSLDTSGEETQYF
.	TRBJ2-1	TRBV15	few	TGTGCCACCAGCAGACTGCCCCCACCGGGACCCTCCTACAATGAGCAGTTCTTC	CATSRLPPPGPSYNEQFF
TRBD1	TRBJ2-5	TRBV20-1	few	TGCAGTGCTAGACGACAGGGGCAAGAGACCCAGTACTTC	CSARRQGQETQYF
.	TRBJ2-3	TRBV27	.	TGTGCCACGACTAGTTTGGTCACAGATACGCAGTATTTT	CATTSLVTDTQYF
.	TRBJ2-1	TRBV6-1	few	TGTGCTACTCGAATACTGTCCTACAATGAGCAGTTCTTC	CATRILSYNEQFF
.	TRBJ1-5	TRBV6-2/TRBV6-3	few	TGTGCCAGCACTTACGGGGGGAGGAATCAGCCCCAGCATTTT	CASTYGGRNQPQHF
.	TRBJ1-2	TRBV5-6	.	TGTGCCAGCAGCTACCATACTAACTATGGCTACACCTTC	CASSYHTNYGYTF
.	TRBJ2-1	TRBV9	.	TGTGCCAACAACCCCAATGAGCAGTTCTTC	CANNPNEQFF
.	TRBJ2-1	TRBV20-1	few	TGCAGTGCTAGAGACACGTGGGCCTACAATGAGCAGTTCTTC	CSARDTWAYNEQFF
TRBD1	TRBJ1-1	TRBV29-1	.	TGCAGCGTTGAAGATCAGGGGGCGCGTATTCGGTCCGGGGGTTTCTTT	CSVEDQGARIRSGGFF
TRBD1	TRBJ2-3	TRBV14	.	TGTGCCAGCAGCCAGGGCAGGGGGTACACAGATACGCAGTATTTT	CASSQGRGYTDTQYF
.	TRBJ2-1	TRBV29-1	few	TGCAGCGTTTCGTGGGGTTCCAATGAGCAGTTCTTC	CSVSWGSNEQFF
.	TRBJ1-2	TRBV29-1	.	TGCAGCGTTGAAGATTGGGGCGAGTTTGGCTACACCTTC	CSVEDWGEFGYTF